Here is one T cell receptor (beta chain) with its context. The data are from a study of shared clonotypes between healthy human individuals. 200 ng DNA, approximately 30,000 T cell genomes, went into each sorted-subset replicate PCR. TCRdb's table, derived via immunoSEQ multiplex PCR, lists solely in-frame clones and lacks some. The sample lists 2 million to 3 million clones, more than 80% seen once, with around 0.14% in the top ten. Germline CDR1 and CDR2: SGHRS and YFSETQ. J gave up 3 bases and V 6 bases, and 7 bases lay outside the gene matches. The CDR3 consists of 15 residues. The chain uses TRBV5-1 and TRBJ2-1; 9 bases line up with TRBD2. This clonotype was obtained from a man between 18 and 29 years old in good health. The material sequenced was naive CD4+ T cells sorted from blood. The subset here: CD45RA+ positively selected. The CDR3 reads CASIPEAGGYNEQFF. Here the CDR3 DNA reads TGCGCCAGCATCCCTGAAGCGGGAGGCTACAATGAGCAGTTCTTC.